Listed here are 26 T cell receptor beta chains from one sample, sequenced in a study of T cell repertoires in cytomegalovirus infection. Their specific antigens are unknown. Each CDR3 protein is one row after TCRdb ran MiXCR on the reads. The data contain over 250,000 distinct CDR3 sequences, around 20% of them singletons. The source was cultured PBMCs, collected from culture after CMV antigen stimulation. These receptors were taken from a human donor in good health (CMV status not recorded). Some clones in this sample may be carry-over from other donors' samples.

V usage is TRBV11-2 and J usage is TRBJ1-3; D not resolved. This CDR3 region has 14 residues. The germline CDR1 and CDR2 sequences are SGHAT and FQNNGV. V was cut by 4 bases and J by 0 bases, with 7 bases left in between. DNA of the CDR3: TGTGCCAGCAGCTCACAATTCTCTGGAAACACCATATATTTT. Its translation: CASSSQFSGNTIYF.

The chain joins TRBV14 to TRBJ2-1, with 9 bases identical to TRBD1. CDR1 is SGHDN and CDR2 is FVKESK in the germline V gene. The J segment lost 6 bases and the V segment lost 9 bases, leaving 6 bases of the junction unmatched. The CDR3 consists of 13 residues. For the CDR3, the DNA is TGTGCCAGTAACCGGGACAGGGCCAATGAGCAGTTCTTC. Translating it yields CASNRDRANEQFF. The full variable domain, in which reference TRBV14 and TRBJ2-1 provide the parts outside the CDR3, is EAGVTQFPSHSVIEKGQTVTLRCDPISGHDNLYWYRRVMGKEIKFLLHFVKESKQDESGMPNNRFLAERTGGTYSTLKVQPAELEDSGVYFCASNRDRANEQFFGPGTRLTVL.

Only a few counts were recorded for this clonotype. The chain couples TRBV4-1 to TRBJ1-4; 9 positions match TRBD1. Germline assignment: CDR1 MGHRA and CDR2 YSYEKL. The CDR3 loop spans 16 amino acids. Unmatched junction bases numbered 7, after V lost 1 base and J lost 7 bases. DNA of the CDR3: TGCGCCAGCAGCCAAGCACTACAGGGGGCGGGTGAAAAACTGTTTTTT. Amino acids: CASSQALQGAGEKLFF.

CDR3 sequence reads: CASSPRGTSGNTDTQYF. The CDR3 DNA follows: TGTGCCAGCTCACCACGGGGTACTAGCGGGAACACAGATACGCAGTATTTT. J is TRBJ2-3 and V is TRBV18, with 10 bases aligning to TRBD2. Germline CDR1 KGHSH, CDR2 LQKENI. V shed 1 base and J 2 bases; nucleotides not matched to a gene: 6. This CDR3 region has 17 residues.

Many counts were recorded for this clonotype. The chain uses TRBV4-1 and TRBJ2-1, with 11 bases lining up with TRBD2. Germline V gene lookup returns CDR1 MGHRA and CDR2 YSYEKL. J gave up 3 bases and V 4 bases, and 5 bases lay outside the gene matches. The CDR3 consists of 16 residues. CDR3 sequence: CASSPQTSGNYNEQFF. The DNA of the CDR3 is TGCGCCAGCAGCCCGCAGACTAGCGGGAACTACAATGAGCAGTTCTTC.

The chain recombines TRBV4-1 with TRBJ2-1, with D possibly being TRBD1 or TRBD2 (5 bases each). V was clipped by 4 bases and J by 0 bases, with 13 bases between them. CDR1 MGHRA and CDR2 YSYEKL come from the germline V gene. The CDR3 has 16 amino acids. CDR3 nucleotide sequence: TGCGCCAGCAGCCGGGACCTATCGAGCTCCTACAATGAGCAGTTCTTC. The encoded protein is CASSRDLSSSYNEQFF.

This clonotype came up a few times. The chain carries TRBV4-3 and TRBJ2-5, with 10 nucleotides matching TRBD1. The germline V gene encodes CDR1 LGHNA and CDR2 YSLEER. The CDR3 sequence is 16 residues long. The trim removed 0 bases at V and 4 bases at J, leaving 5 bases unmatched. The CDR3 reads CASSQDRTGGGETQYF. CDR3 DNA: TGCGCCAGCAGCCAAGATCGGACAGGGGGAGGAGAGACCCAGTACTTC.

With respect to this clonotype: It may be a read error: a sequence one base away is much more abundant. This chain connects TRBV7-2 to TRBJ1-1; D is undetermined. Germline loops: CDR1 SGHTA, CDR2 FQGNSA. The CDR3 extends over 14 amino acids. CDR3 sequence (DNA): TGTGCCAGCAACTTAGTAGCAGGCAATCCTGAAGCTCTCTTT. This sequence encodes CASNLVAGNPEALF.

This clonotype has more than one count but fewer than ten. CDR3 loop: CASSLVQGARETQYF. CDR3 bases: TGTGCCAGCAGCTTAGTGCAGGGGGCGCGGGAGACCCAGTACTTC. The rearrangement uses TRBV7-2 and TRBJ2-5; 8 nucleotides line up with TRBD1. The V gene end was trimmed by 1 base and the J gene end by 5 bases; junction bases not matched to a gene: 6. Per germline, CDR1 SGHTA and CDR2 FQGNSA. There are 15 residues in the CDR3.

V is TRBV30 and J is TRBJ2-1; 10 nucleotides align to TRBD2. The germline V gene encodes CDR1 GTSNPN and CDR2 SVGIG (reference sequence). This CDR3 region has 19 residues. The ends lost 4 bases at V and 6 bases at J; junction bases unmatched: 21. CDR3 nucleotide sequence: TGTGCCTGGACCAATCTGGGACTAGCGAACAAAAGGGAGGGCAATGAGCAGTTCTTC. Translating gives CAWTNLGLANKREGNEQFF.

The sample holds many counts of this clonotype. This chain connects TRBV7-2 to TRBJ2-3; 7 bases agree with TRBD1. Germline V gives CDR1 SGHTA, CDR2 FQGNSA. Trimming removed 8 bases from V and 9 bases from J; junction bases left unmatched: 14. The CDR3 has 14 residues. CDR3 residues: CASAGTVDYVTQYF. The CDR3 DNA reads TGTGCCAGCGCCGGGACAGTGGATTATGTCACGCAGTATTTT.

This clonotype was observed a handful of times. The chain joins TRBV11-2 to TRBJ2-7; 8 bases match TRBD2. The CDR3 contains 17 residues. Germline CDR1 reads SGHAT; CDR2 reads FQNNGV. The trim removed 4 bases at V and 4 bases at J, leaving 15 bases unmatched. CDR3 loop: CASSSTLGVAGWYEQYV. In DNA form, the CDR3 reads TGTGCCAGCAGCTCAACCCTGGGGGTAGCGGGGTGGTACGAGCAGTACGTC.

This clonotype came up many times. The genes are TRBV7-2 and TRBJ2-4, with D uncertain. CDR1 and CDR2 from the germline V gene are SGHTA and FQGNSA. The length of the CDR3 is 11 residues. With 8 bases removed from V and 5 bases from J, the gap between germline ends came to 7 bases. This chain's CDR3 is CASEAQNIQYF. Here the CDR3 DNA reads TGTGCCAGCGAAGCACAAAACATTCAGTACTTC.

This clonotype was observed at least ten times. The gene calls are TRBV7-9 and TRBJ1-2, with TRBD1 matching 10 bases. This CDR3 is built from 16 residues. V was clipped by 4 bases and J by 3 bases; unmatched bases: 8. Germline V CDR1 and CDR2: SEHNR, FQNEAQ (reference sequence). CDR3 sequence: CASSYLRGTGDYGYTF. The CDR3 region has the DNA TGTGCCAGCAGCTACCTCCGAGGGACAGGGGACTATGGCTACACCTTC.

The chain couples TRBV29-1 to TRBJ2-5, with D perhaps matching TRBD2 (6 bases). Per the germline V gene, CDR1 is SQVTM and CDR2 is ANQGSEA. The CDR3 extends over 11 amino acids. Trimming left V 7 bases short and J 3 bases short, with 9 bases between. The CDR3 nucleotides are TGCAGCGCTGGAGGGGAAGAGACCCAGTACTTC. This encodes CSAGGEETQYF. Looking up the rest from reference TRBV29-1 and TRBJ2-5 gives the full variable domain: SAVISQKPSRDICQRGTSLTIQCQVDSQVTMMFWYRQQPGQSLTLIATANQGSEATYESGFVIDKFPISRPNLTFSTLTVSNMSPEDSSIYLCSAGGEETQYFGPGTRLLVL.

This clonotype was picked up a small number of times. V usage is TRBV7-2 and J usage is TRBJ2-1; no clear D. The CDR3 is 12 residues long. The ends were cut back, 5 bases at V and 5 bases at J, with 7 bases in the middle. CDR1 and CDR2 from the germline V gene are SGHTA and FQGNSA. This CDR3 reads CASSTYNNEQFF. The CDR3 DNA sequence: TGTGCCAGCAGCACGTACAACAATGAGCAGTTCTTC. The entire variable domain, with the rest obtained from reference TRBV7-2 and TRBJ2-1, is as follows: GAGVSQSPSNKVTEKGKDVELRCDPISGHTALYWYRQSLGQGLEFLIYFQGNSAPDKSGLPSDRFSAERTGGSVSTLTIQRTQQEDSAVYLCASSTYNNEQFFGPGTRLTVL.

Written as DNA, the CDR3 is TGTGCCAGTAGTATTTCTGGAGACGCCAAAAACATTCAGTACTTC. It specifies CASSISGDAKNIQYF. The V and J genes are TRBV19 and TRBJ2-4, with no clear D. V was shortened by 3 bases and J by 1 base, with 10 bases between the two germline ends. This CDR3 comprises 15 residues. Germline CDR1 is LNHDA and CDR2 is SQIVND (reference sequence). Full variable domain (remainder filled in from reference TRBV19 and TRBJ2-4): DGGITQSPKYLFRKEGQNVTLSCEQNLNHDAMYWYRQDPGQGLRLIYYSQIVNDFQKGDIAEGYSVSREKKESFPLTVTSAQKNPTAFYLCASSISGDAKNIQYFGAGTRLSVL.

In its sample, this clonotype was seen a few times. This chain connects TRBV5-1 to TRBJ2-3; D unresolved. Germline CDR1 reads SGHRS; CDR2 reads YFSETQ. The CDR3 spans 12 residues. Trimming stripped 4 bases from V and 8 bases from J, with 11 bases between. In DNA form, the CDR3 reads TGCGCCAGCAGCGAGTCGCTTGGTACGCAGTATTTT. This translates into CASSESLGTQYF. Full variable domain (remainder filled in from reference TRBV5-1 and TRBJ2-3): KAGVTQTPRYLIKTRGQQVTLSCSPISGHRSVSWYQQTPGQGLQFLFEYFSETQRNKGNFPGRFSGRQFSNSRSEMNVSTLELGDSALYLCASSESLGTQYFGPGTRLTVL.

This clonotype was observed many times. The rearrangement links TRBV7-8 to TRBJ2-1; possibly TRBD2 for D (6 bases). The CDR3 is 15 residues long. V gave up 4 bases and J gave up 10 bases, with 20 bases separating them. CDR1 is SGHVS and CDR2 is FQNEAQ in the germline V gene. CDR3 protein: CASSSTGSGGQEQFF. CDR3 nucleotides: TGTGCCAGCAGCTCTACGGGTAGCGGAGGCCAAGAGCAGTTCTTC. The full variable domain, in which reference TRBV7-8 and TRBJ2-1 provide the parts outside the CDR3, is GAGVSQSPRYKVAKRGQDVALRCDPISGHVSLFWYQQALGQGPEFLTYFQNEAQLDKSGLPSDRFFAERPEGSVSTLKIQRTQQEDSAVYLCASSSTGSGGQEQFFGPGTRLTVL.

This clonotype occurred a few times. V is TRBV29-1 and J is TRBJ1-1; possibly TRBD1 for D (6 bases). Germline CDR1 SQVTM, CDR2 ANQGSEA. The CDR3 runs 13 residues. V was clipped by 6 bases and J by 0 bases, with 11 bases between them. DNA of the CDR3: TGCAGCGTAACCAGGGGCATGAACACTGAAGCTTTCTTT. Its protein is CSVTRGMNTEAFF. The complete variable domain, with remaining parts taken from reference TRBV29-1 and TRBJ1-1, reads SAVISQKPSRDICQRGTSLTIQCQVDSQVTMMFWYRQQPGQSLTLIATANQGSEATYESGFVIDKFPISRPNLTFSTLTVSNMSPEDSSIYLCSVTRGMNTEAFFGQGTRLTVV.

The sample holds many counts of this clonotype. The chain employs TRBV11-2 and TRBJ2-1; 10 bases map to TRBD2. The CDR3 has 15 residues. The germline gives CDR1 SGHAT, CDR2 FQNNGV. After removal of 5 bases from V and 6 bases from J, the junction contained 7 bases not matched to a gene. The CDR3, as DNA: TGTGCCAGCAGCGTAAATGTAGCGGGAGGCAATGAGCAGTTCTTC. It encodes CASSVNVAGGNEQFF.

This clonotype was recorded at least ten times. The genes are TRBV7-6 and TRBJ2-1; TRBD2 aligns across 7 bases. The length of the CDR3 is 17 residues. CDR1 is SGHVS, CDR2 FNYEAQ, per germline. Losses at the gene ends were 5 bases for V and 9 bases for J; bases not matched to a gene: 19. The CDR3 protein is CASSLEGSSLGGSEQFF. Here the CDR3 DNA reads TGTGCCAGCAGCCTAGAAGGTAGCAGTTTGGGAGGGAGTGAGCAGTTCTTC. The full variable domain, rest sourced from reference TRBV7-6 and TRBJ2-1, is GAGVSQSPRYKVTKRGQDVALRCDPISGHVSLYWYRQALGQGPEFLTYFNYEAQQDKSGLPNDRFSAERPEGSISTLTIQRTEQRDSAMYRCASSLEGSSLGGSEQFFGPGTRLTVL.

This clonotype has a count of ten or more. CDR3 protein: CSAPRGPNEQFF. CDR3 nucleotide sequence: TGCAGTGCCCCCCGAGGGCCTAATGAGCAGTTCTTC. V usage is TRBV20-1 and J usage is TRBJ2-1; D possibly corresponds to TRBD2 (5 bases). This CDR3 has 12 residues. Germline lookup yields CDR1 DFQATT and CDR2 SNEGSKA (reference sequence). Deletions cut 6 bases from V and 7 bases from J, with 13 bases between.

CDR3 sequence: CASSTGLTEGKNEQFF. Here the CDR3 DNA reads TGTGCCAGCAGTACGGGACTAACAGAGGGCAAGAATGAGCAGTTCTTC. V gene TRBV6-7 combines with J gene TRBJ2-1; 7 nucleotides align to TRBD2. TRBV6-7 has ORF status, its function being uncertain. The CDR3 length is 16 residues. V shed 5 bases, J shed 7 bases, and the junction held 14 bases outside the gene matches.

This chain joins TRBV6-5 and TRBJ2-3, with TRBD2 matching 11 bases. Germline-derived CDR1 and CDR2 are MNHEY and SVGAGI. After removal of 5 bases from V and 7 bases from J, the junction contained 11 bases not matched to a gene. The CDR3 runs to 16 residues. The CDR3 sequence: CASSQLAGGGAYTQYF. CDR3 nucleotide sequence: TGTGCCAGCAGTCAATTAGCGGGAGGGGGGGCATATACGCAGTATTTT.

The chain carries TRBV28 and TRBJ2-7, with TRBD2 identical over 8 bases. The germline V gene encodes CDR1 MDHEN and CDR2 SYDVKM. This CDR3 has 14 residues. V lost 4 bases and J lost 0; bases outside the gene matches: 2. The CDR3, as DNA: TGTGCCAGCAGTTATCTAGCGGGCTCCTACGAGCAGTACTTC. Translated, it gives CASSYLAGSYEQYF.